The present T cell receptor beta chain was sequenced within a study of CD8+ T cells in alopecia areata. Overall study results and limits: With tofacitinib ongoing, many expanded lesional clones persisted in both scalp and blood. Greater clonality was observed in lesional scalp samples, especially alopecia totalis/universalis, versus normal scalp.

This clone came up a few times. What it binds is not known. CDR3 size: 11 residues. The V and J ends lost 8 bases and 3 bases respectively, with 11 bases between them. Germline V gives CDR1 DFQATT, CDR2 SNEGSKA (reference sequence). cDNA serving as the sequencing template came from extracted, reverse transcribed RNA. Method: immunoSEQ multiplex PCR; TCRdb's copy keeps in-frame clones and lacks some. This table holds 90,000 to 150,000 clones, 50% to 55% found once. Treatment in this sample: oral pan-JAK inhibitor, 5-10 mg twice daily. Peripheral blood, together with lesional scalp punch biopsies, was collected from alopecia areata patients.

The receptor's source is a human donor with alopecia areata. The chain employs TRBV20-1 and TRBJ2-7, with a weak D call TRBD1 (5 bases). Sequenced material: CD4+ T cells sorted from blood, taken at week 4, from a patient treated with tofacitinib. CDR3 nucleotides: TGCAGTCCAGGGAATGGCTACGAGCAGTACTTC. Translation: CSPGNGYEQYF.